The 18 T cell receptor delta chains below were found in one sample sequenced in a study of γδ T cells in repeated Plasmodium falciparum infection. TCRdb called clones from the multiplex PCR reads again using CATT. The profile shows approximately 93,000 delta-chain clones, 0.98% of them singletons. Vgamma9/Vdelta2+ and Vdelta2-negative gammadelta T cells were flow-sorted from PBMC for bulk sequencing. Sequencing was done on a sample of gamma-delta T cells from blood. The receptors derive from a pool of human donors (malaria-infected and uninfected, not separated).

This clone was found a few times. TCRdb's listed protein matches a much larger clone and diverges from this DNA's translation at residue 5, likely through a read error; the protein shown comes from the DNA. The chain couples TRDV1 to TRDJ1; TRDD3 matches at 9 bases. Matching the DNA to germline supplied the J gene, which TCRdb does not give. Germline CDR1 is TSWWSYY and CDR2 is QGS. The V and J ends lost 5 bases and 0 bases, in that order; junction bases with no gene match: 22. CDR3 length: 21 residues. CDR3 region: CALGPLPDVLGDQPNTDKLIF. In nucleotides, the CDR3 is TGTGCTCTTGGGCCCCTTCCTGACGTACTGGGGGACCAACCTAACACCGATAAACTCATCTTT.

To note about this clone: The TCRdb protein, from a much larger clone, departs from this DNA's translation at residue 13, likely by read error; the protein shown derives from the DNA. CDR3 in amino acids: CACERTGGYAGPHTDKLIF. The DNA of the CDR3 is TGTGCCTGTGAGCGTACTGGGGGATACGCAGGACCGCACACCGATAAACTCATCTTT. This sequence joins TRDV2 and TRDJ1, with 13 bases aligning to TRDD3. Since TCRdb gives no J gene, matching the DNA to germline was used here to assign it. After removal of 4 bases from V and 0 bases from J, the junction contained 13 bases not matched to a gene. The CDR3 is made up of 19 amino acids. Germline CDR1 GEAIGNYY, CDR2 EKD.

Points on this clone: TCRdb records a much larger clone's protein for this DNA, with a difference at residue 13 that likely arises from a read error; the protein given is the translation of the DNA. CDR3: CALGEPFLRVTTVGGRLNKLIF. DNA of the CDR3: TGTGCTCTTGGGGAACCATTCCTACGGGTCACTACAGTTGGGGGCCGACTCAATAAACTCATCTTT. The rearrangement joins TRDV1 to TRDJ1, with D perhaps matching TRDD2 (7 bases). With 1 base removed from V and 6 bases from J, the gap between germline ends came to 36 bases. Germline lookup yields CDR1 TSWWSYY and CDR2 QGS. The CDR3 is made up of 22 amino acids.

This clone was picked up a small number of times. This likely came from a read error, as a far larger clone is one base away. Within the sample, other DNA sequences also encode this same CDR3. The rearrangement joins TRDV1 to TRDJ1; no clear D gene. CDR1 and CDR2 (germline): TSWWSYY, QGS. The CDR3 covers 12 residues. V was trimmed by 1 base and J by 8 bases, leaving 8 bases between them. In DNA form, the CDR3 reads TGTGCTCTTGGGGAACGCACCCGCAAACTCATCTTT. Protein sequence: CALGERTRKLIF.

This clone was counted at least ten times. The chain is built from TRDV1 and TRDJ1, with 10 nucleotides matching TRDD3. J lost 1 base, V lost 3 bases, and 23 bases had no gene match. The CDR3 is 22 residues long. The germline V gene encodes CDR1 TSWWSYY and CDR2 QGS. The CDR3: CALGDPPPPHLGDRNPTDKLIF. The DNA for the CDR3 is TGTGCTCTTGGGGATCCCCCCCCTCCCCATCTGGGGGATAGGAATCCCACCGATAAACTCATCTTT.

The table lists this clone with a few counts. A much larger clone lies one base from this, so it may be a read error. The chain employs TRDV1 and TRDJ1; 12 nucleotides match TRDD3. TCRdb does not report a J gene; here it was assigned by matching the DNA to germline references. Trimming removed 7 bases from V and 2 bases from J; junction bases left unmatched: 38. The CDR3 sequence is 26 residues long. The germline V gene has CDR1 TSWWSYY and CDR2 QGS. The CDR3 loop is CALEKLRTWRGQQLLGDTLGTDKLIF. Here the CDR3 DNA reads TGTGCTCTTGAGAAACTACGGACGTGGAGAGGGCAACAATTACTGGGGGATACCTTAGGTACCGATAAACTCATCTTT.

About this clone itself: One base separates it from a far larger clone, so it is likely a read error. This specimen includes other DNA sequences encoding the same CDR3. J gene calling gave no result, while the V gene is TRDV1; the table's D call, TRDD3, was not checked against the DNA. The CDR3 is made up of 16 amino acids. Per germline, CDR1 TSWWSYY and CDR2 QGS. CDR3 sequence (DNA): TGTGCTCTTGGGGAACTAGGGTGCCCGGGGGATGGTAAGCTCATCTTT. Protein product: CALGELGCPGDGKLIF.

Turning to this clone: The protein that TCRdb holds for this DNA derives from a much larger clone and differs from the translated DNA at residue 19, which likely indicates a read error; the protein shown here is translated from the DNA. The chain recombines TRDV1 with TRDJ1; D not certain. The CDR3 covers 21 residues. From germline, CDR1 is TSWWSYY and CDR2 QGS. In DNA, the CDR3 is TGTGCTCTTGGGGAATGTTCAGCAGAGGATTGTCGCTACTATTACACCGATAAACCCATCTTT. It translates to CALGECSAEDCRYYYTDKPIF.

This clone turned up a few times. The translation of this DNA and the TCRdb protein of a much larger clone differ at residue 11, probably owing to a read error; the protein shown here is translated from the DNA. This chain connects TRDV1 to TRDJ1, with 8 bases matching TRDD3. TCRdb offers no J gene call, so here the DNA was matched to germline to obtain one. This CDR3 spans 24 amino acids. With 0 bases clipped from V and 0 bases from J, the junction kept 27 bases outside the gene matches. CDR1 TSWWSYY and CDR2 QGS come from the germline V gene. CDR3 bases: TGTGCTCTTGGGGAACTGGGTTACGTTGATGGTAAACTGGGGGCCGGACGTGACACCGATAAACTCATCTTT. Its translation is CALGELGYVDGKLGAGRDTDKLIF.

As concerns this clone: A much larger clonotype is one base distant, so this may be a read error. No J gene was assigned, while the V gene was called as TRDV2. The CDR3 length is 14 residues. CDR1 is GEAIGNYY, CDR2 EKD, per germline. The CDR3 DNA sequence: TGTGCCTGTGACACCGTAGGAGCCCGGGCGTCACCCATCTTT. This translates into CACDTVGARASPIF.

Only a few counts were recorded for this clone. Only one base separates this from a far larger clonotype, so it likely reflects a read error. The same CDR3 arises from other DNA sequences in this sample as well. With the J gene uncalled, the V gene is TRDV2; TRDD3 was called by the table and not checked on the DNA. Germline V gene sequence: CDR1 GEAIGNYY, CDR2 EKD. The CDR3 is 18 residues long. The CDR3 spells CACDSLRSRPASDDKLIF. The CDR3 nucleotides read TGTGCCTGTGACTCCCTTCGCTCCAGACCCGCTTCGGACGATAAGCTCATCTTT.

The table lists this clone with a few counts. This DNA's translation and the protein TCRdb lists, from a much larger clone, do not match at residue 3, likely due to a read error; the protein shown is translated from the DNA. This chain connects TRDV2 to TRDJ1; 9 nucleotides agree with TRDD3. CDR1 and CDR2 from the germline V gene are GEAIGNYY and EKD. The CDR3 sequence is 24 residues long. CDR3 in amino acids: CAFDTVRGGDTHYSTPTYTDKLIF. The DNA of the CDR3 is TGTGCCTTTGACACCGTGAGGGGGGGGGATACCCACTACAGTACACCGACGTACACCGATAAACTCATCTTT.

There are a few counts of this clone. TCRdb lists the protein of a much larger clone for this DNA, which differs at residue 2, so this is likely a read error; the protein given here is translated from the DNA itself. The chain has TRDV2 and TRDJ1, with 8 bases fitting TRDD3. Germline assignment: CDR1 GEAIGNYY and CDR2 EKD. This CDR3 comprises 19 residues. In DNA, the CDR3 is TGTTCCTGTGACTCCTTACTGGGGGCATTACCGGGGGACACCGATAAACTCATCTTT. It specifies CSCDSLLGALPGDTDKLIF.

Turning to this clone: It is likely a read error: a sequence one base away is far more abundant. This same CDR3 is encoded by further DNA sequences in the sample. The V and J genes are TRDV1 and TRDJ1; TRDD3 matches 8 bases. The J gene is not listed in TCRdb, so it was assigned here from a DNA match to germline. J was trimmed by 0 bases and V by 6 bases; bases with no gene match: 15. Germline CDR1 is TSWWSYY and CDR2 is QGS. The CDR3 is made up of 18 amino acids. CDR3 sequence (DNA): TGTGCTCTTGGAGTCAGCTGGGGATACCACTCCTACACCGATAAACTCATCTTT. Amino acid sequence: CALGVSWGYHSYTDKLIF.

This clone has just a few counts. A read error is the likely source, as a far larger clone sits one nucleotide away. Other DNA sequences from this sample encode an identical CDR3 as well. The rearrangement uses TRDV1 and TRDJ1, with D possibly being TRDD3 (5 bases). No J gene is reported in TCRdb; it was inferred here by comparing the DNA with germline. Trimming removed 5 bases at V and 1 base at J, with 26 bases between. Looked up from germline, CDR1 is TSWWSYY and CDR2 is QGS. CDR3 length equals 19 residues. The CDR3 is CALGYLTRGPPGSTDKLIF. The CDR3 coding sequence is TGTGCTCTTGGGTACCTAACGAGGGGGCCCCCCGGGAGCACCGATAAACTCATCTTT.

This clone was observed a single time. J is TRDJ1 and V is TRDV1; D may be TRDD2 or TRDD3 (6 bases each). No J gene was available from TCRdb, and it was assigned here by a germline match of the DNA. This CDR3 is built from 24 residues. V was clipped by 2 bases and J by 0 bases, with 37 bases between them. Germline CDR1 and CDR2: TSWWSYY and QGS. CDR3 protein: CALGEWMSPSPSSRDILYTDKLIF. The CDR3 nucleotides are TGTGCTCTTGGGGAATGGATGAGTCCTTCCCCATCTTCGAGGGATATCCTGTACACCGATAAACTCATCTTT.

This clone occurred a few times. TCRdb assigns this DNA the protein of a much larger clone, which departs from its translation at residue 6; this likely reflects a read error, and the protein shown comes from translating the DNA. The genes are TRDV2 and TRDJ2; 8 bases agree with TRDD3. The J gene, not given by TCRdb, was assigned here from a germline match of the nucleotide sequence. Germline loops: CDR1 GEAIGNYY, CDR2 EKD. V lost 3 bases to trimming and J lost 0 bases; unmatched junction nucleotides: 5. The CDR3 covers 16 residues. CDR3 sequence: CACDVQGDTLTAQLFF. The CDR3 DNA follows: TGTGCCTGTGACGTACAGGGGGATACTTTGACAGCACAACTCTTCTTT.

Regarding this clone: The translation of this DNA and the TCRdb protein of a much larger clone differ at residue 4, probably owing to a read error; the protein shown here is translated from the DNA. This chain uses TRAV29/DV5 with TRDJ1, with D perhaps TRDD3 (6 bases). Germline CDR1 reads NSMFDY; CDR2 reads ISSIKDK. V lost 4 bases, J lost 3 bases, and 37 bases lay in between. CDR3 size: 21 residues. As DNA, the CDR3 is TGTGCAGCAGGCCCGGTGGGGATTTTGCTCCCCGTGAATGTGGTACCCGATAAACTCATCTTT. It translates to CAAGPVGILLPVNVVPDKLIF. The full variable domain, completed using reference TRAV29/DV5 and TRDJ1, is DQQVKQNSPSLSVQEGRISILNCDYTNSMFDYFLWYKKYPAEGPTFLISISSIKDKNEDGRFTVFLNKSAKHLSLHIVPSQPGDSAVYFCAAGPVGILLPVNVVPDKLIFGKGTRVTVEP.